Below, 29 T cell receptor beta chains from the same sample are listed, as sequenced in a study of T cells in tuberculosis. The protocol was immunoSEQ multiplex PCR, while the TCRdb copy is restricted to in-frame clones and leaves out a portion. The table includes more than 40,000 clones, about 94% detected once. The sequencing sample was made of PBMCs. Receptors originate from a donor between 5 and 29 years old with latent tuberculosis or without tuberculosis infection. Some clones in this sample may be carry-over from other donors' samples.

For this clone: An end of the junction does not agree with germline; a read error may underlie this. Other DNA variants within this sample encode the same CDR3. This chain links TRBV28 with TRBJ1-5, with D possibly matching TRBD1 (6 bases). Germline CDR1 and CDR2: MDHEN and SYDVKM. This CDR3 comprises 18 residues. Written as DNA, the CDR3 is TGTGCCAGCAGTTTAGGACTTTTGAGGACGGGGGGCAATCAACCCCAGCATTTT. Translation gives CASSLGLLRTGGNQPQHF.

J is TRBJ2-7 and V is TRBV7-9; 7 nucleotides line up with TRBD1. This CDR3 has 14 residues. From germline, CDR1 is SEHNR and CDR2 FQNEAQ (reference sequence). With 5 bases clipped from V and 1 base from J, the junction kept 5 bases outside the gene matches. The CDR3 reads CASSKQDRSYEQYF. In DNA, the CDR3 is TGTGCCAGCAGCAAACAGGACAGGTCCTACGAGCAGTACTTC.

The chain has TRBV28 and TRBJ2-1; D ambiguous. The CDR3 consists of 13 residues. CDR1 MDHEN and CDR2 SYDVKM come from the germline V gene. The V and J ends lost 7 bases and 5 bases respectively, with 12 bases between them. DNA of the CDR3: TGTGCCAGCACGGTAATACCTAACAATGAGCAGTTCTTC. Protein product: CASTVIPNNEQFF.

CDR3 loop: CASSPRQESYEQYF. The CDR3 DNA is TGTGCCAGCAGTCCCCGACAGGAGAGCTACGAGCAGTACTTC. This chain uses TRBV27 with TRBJ2-7, with D possibly being TRBD1 (6 bases). CDR1 and CDR2 (germline): MNHEY, SMNVEV (reference sequence). V was pared by 5 bases and J by 3 bases, with 14 bases between. The CDR3 runs 14 residues.

The V gene is TRBV19, the J gene TRBJ2-7; TRBD2 is a possible D gene (5 bases). V was pared by 1 base and J by 4 bases, with 20 bases between. In germline, CDR1 is LNHDA, CDR2 SQIVND (reference sequence). This CDR3 is 17 amino acids long. The CDR3: CASSIGGSVRGGYEQYF. As DNA, the CDR3 is TGTGCCAGTAGTATAGGCGGTAGCGTGCGAGGTGGGTACGAGCAGTACTTC.

The chain employs TRBV5-1 and TRBJ2-7; maybe TRBD2 (6 bases). Trimming stripped 4 bases from V and 5 bases from J, with 16 bases between. Germline values: CDR1 SGHRS, CDR2 YFSETQ. This CDR3 is built from 14 residues. Here the CDR3 DNA reads TGCGCCAGCAGCCCGAGCGGGCTCCGCCACGAGCAGTACTTC. It translates to CASSPSGLRHEQYF.

The V and J genes are TRBV5-4 and TRBJ1-4; D perhaps matches TRBD1 (6 bases). The CDR3 is 16 residues long. The germline CDR1 and CDR2 sequences are SGHNT and YYREEE (reference sequence). Trimming pared 3 bases from V and 3 bases from J, leaving 15 bases between. CDR3 coding DNA: TGTGCCAGCAGCTCTCTAGGGGGGGCAGCTAATGAAAAACTGTTTTTT. Translating it yields CASSSLGGAANEKLFF.

The V and J genes are TRBV4-1 and TRBJ1-3, with 7 nucleotides matching TRBD1. Germline V gene lookup returns CDR1 MGHRA and CDR2 YSYEKL. V trimming: 6 bases; J trimming: 0 bases; junction bases outside the gene matches: 8. The CDR3 is 16 amino acids. The CDR3 DNA reads TGCGCCAGCAGGGACGGGACAGCGAACTCTGGAAACACCATATATTTT. Translation: CASRDGTANSGNTIYF.

V is TRBV4-3 and J is TRBJ2-2, with D hard to call. The CDR3 is made up of 14 amino acids. The germline V and J ends were trimmed by 4 bases and 1 base, with 7 bases remaining between them. The V gene's germline CDR1 is LGHNA and CDR2 YSLEER. The CDR3 DNA reads as TGCGCCAGCAGCCGAGATCGGAACACCGGGGAGCTGTTTTTT. The encoded protein is CASSRDRNTGELFF.

V usage is TRBV11-2 and J usage is TRBJ1-2; 9 bases align to TRBD1. CDR1 is SGHAT, CDR2 FQNNGV, per germline. Trimming at V came to 7 bases and at J to 0 bases, leaving 12 bases not matched to a gene. The CDR3 has 17 residues. CDR3 sequence: CASTKPGQGTSNYGYTF. The CDR3 DNA follows: TGTGCCAGCACCAAACCGGGACAGGGAACCTCTAACTATGGCTACACCTTC.

The chain has TRBV7-8 and TRBJ2-4; possibly TRBD2 for D (5 bases). Germline loops: CDR1 SGHVS, CDR2 FQNEAQ. The germline V and J ends were trimmed by 4 bases and 0 bases, with 16 bases remaining between them. The CDR3 consists of 17 residues. In DNA form, the CDR3 reads TGTGCCAGCAGCTCCCGGGAACCCGGTTTAGCCAAAAACATTCAGTACTTC. This encodes CASSSREPGLAKNIQYF. Based on the CDR3 plus reference TRBV7-8 and TRBJ2-4, the full variable domain is GAGVSQSPRYKVAKRGQDVALRCDPISGHVSLFWYQQALGQGPEFLTYFQNEAQLDKSGLPSDRFFAERPEGSVSTLKIQRTQQEDSAVYLCASSSREPGLAKNIQYFGAGTRLSVL.

This chain connects TRBV14 to TRBJ1-1; no firm D call. Per germline, CDR1 SGHDN and CDR2 FVKESK. This CDR3 spans 13 amino acids. Deletions cut 2 bases from V and 10 bases from J, with 14 bases between. CDR3 in amino acids: CASSQPGYRLAFF. The DNA of the CDR3 is TGTGCCAGCAGCCAACCGGGATATCGTTTAGCTTTCTTT. Based on the CDR3 plus reference TRBV14 and TRBJ1-1, the full variable domain is EAGVTQFPSHSVIEKGQTVTLRCDPISGHDNLYWYRRVMGKEIKFLLHFVKESKQDESGMPNNRFLAERTGGTYSTLKVQPAELEDSGVYFCASSQPGYRLAFFGQGTRLTVV.

This clone appeared once. This chain connects TRBV4-1 to TRBJ1-5; D not certain. CDR3 length: 14 residues. Germline-derived CDR1 and CDR2 are MGHRA and YSYEKL. V lost 3 bases, J lost 7 bases, and 13 bases lay in between. This CDR3 is CASSHLGEVQPQHF. CDR3 nucleotide sequence: TGCGCCAGCAGCCATCTCGGGGAGGTACAGCCCCAGCATTTT.

The chain links TRBV7-9 to TRBJ2-7; 13 bases are shared with TRBD2. Germline CDR1 and CDR2: SEHNR and FQNEAQ (reference sequence). This CDR3 is 16 amino acids long. V gave up 5 bases and J gave up 2 bases; unmatched junction bases: 6. The CDR3 nucleotides are TGTGCCAGCAGCCGGACTAGCGGGAGAGGGACCTACGAGCAGTACTTC. Its translation: CASSRTSGRGTYEQYF.

The rearrangement uses TRBV9 and TRBJ2-3, with D perhaps matching TRBD2 (6 bases). From germline, CDR1 is SGDLS and CDR2 YYNGEE. The length of the CDR3 is 16 residues. Deletions cut 0 bases from V and 3 bases from J, with 14 bases between. The CDR3 spells CASSVVPGRGTDTQYF. CDR3 coding DNA: TGTGCCAGCAGCGTAGTTCCCGGGAGAGGAACAGATACGCAGTATTTT.

V usage is TRBV7-8 and J usage is TRBJ1-1, with 9 bases matching TRBD1. V trimming: 3 bases; J trimming: 2 bases; junction bases outside the gene matches: 7. The CDR3 covers 16 residues. CDR1 is SGHVS, CDR2 FQNEAQ, per germline. This chain's CDR3 is CASSLRPGQGNTEAFF. The DNA of the CDR3 is TGTGCCAGCAGCTTGCGACCGGGACAGGGCAACACTGAAGCTTTCTTT.

This chain uses TRBV5-8 with TRBJ2-3, with 8 nucleotides matching TRBD1. This CDR3 spans 13 amino acids. Per the germline V gene, CDR1 is SGHTS and CDR2 is YDEGEE. The ends lost 4 bases at V and 5 bases at J; junction bases unmatched: 3. CDR3 DNA sequence: TGTGCCAGCAGCCAAGACAGGGGAGATACGCAGTATTTT. It translates to CASSQDRGDTQYF.

The chain uses TRBV27 and TRBJ2-2; D is uncertain. The germline V gene has CDR1 MNHEY and CDR2 SMNVEV (reference sequence). The CDR3 has 14 residues. Trimming stripped 6 bases from V and 1 base from J, with 9 bases between. The CDR3 DNA is TGTGCCAGCAGAGAACAGCTGAACACCGGGGAGCTGTTTTTT. Translating gives CASREQLNTGELFF.

The rearrangement uses TRBV30 and TRBJ2-7, with TRBD2 identical over 16 bases. Germline CDR1 GTSNPN, CDR2 SVGIG (reference sequence). Trimming removed 3 bases from V and 4 bases from J; junction bases left unmatched: 21. This CDR3 spans 21 amino acids. The CDR3 sequence: CAWRVTPPGTSGRAKGYEQYF. As DNA, the CDR3 is TGTGCCTGGAGAGTTACCCCCCCGGGGACTAGCGGGAGGGCCAAGGGGTACGAGCAGTACTTC.

This clone is a singleton in its sample. The chain uses TRBV28 and TRBJ2-7; 13 positions agree with TRBD2. Germline V lookup: CDR1 MDHEN, CDR2 SYDVKM. The V gene end was trimmed by 6 bases and the J gene end by 5 bases; junction bases not matched to a gene: 4. The CDR3 sequence is 14 residues long. The CDR3: CASRTSGRLDEQYF. The CDR3 coding sequence is TGTGCCAGCAGGACTAGCGGGAGGCTCGACGAGCAGTACTTC.

CDR3 bases: TGTGCCAGTAGCCCAGGGGCCTATGGCTACACCTTC. It encodes CASSPGAYGYTF. This chain joins TRBV19 and TRBJ1-2; a weak D match, TRBD1 (6 bases). V was trimmed by 6 bases and J by 4 bases, leaving 9 bases between them. The CDR3 runs to 12 residues. CDR1 LNHDA and CDR2 SQIVND come from the germline V gene (reference sequence).

The chain carries TRBV7-8 and TRBJ2-1; tentatively, D is TRBD1 (6 bases). The CDR3 has 14 amino acids. Trimming left V 5 bases short and J 4 bases short, with 12 bases between. Germline V lookup: CDR1 SGHVS, CDR2 FQNEAQ. CDR3 in DNA: TGTGCCAGCAGCCAAGGACAGACTTACAATGAGCAGTTCTTC. It codes for CASSQGQTYNEQFF.

The chain recombines TRBV28 with TRBJ2-4; 9 bases are shared with TRBD2. V lost 7 bases, J lost 4 bases, and 14 bases stayed unmatched. Germline loops: CDR1 MDHEN, CDR2 SYDVKM. CDR3 length: 17 amino acids. CDR3 nucleotides: TGTGCCAGCACCACTAACCCGGGACTAGCCGCTAAAAACATTCAGTACTTC. Protein product: CASTTNPGLAAKNIQYF.

This clone appeared once. The CDR3 nucleotides are TGTGCCAGCAGTTCCTCGGTAGCTAACTATGGCTACACCTTC. It translates to CASSSSVANYGYTF. The chain links TRBV6-5 to TRBJ1-2; no clear D. Trimming left V 4 bases short and J 0 bases short, with 9 bases between. Looked up from germline, CDR1 is MNHEY and CDR2 is SVGAGI. The CDR3 runs to 14 residues.

J is TRBJ2-7 and V is TRBV28, with 7 bases lining up with TRBD1. The CDR3 totals 15 residues. CDR1 MDHEN and CDR2 SYDVKM come from the germline V gene. V lost 4 bases to trimming and J lost 2 bases; unmatched junction nucleotides: 8. The DNA for the CDR3 is TGTGCCAGCAGTTGGTTGCGGCAGGGGGCCTACGAGCAGTACTTC. Translating gives CASSWLRQGAYEQYF.

The chain is built from TRBV4-2 and TRBJ2-7; D remains ambiguous. This CDR3 is built from 13 residues. V was shortened by 0 bases and J by 3 bases, with 6 bases between the two germline ends. CDR1 LGHNA and CDR2 YNFKEQ come from the germline V gene. This CDR3 reads CASSQENSYEQYF. The CDR3 region has the DNA TGTGCCAGCAGCCAAGAAAACAGCTACGAGCAGTACTTC.

This chain joins TRBV10-3 and TRBJ1-4; tentatively, D is TRBD1 (5 bases). There are 15 residues in the CDR3. CDR1 and CDR2 (germline): ENHRY, SYGVKD. Trimming took off 10 bases at V and 2 bases at J, with 17 bases between the two ends. The CDR3 DNA reads TGTGCCACCCGGGGGGGGGAGGCCACTAATGAAAAACTGTTTTTT. Its protein is CATRGGEATNEKLFF.

The chain carries TRBV28 and TRBJ2-3; the match to TRBD2 covers 7 bases. In germline, CDR1 is MDHEN, CDR2 SYDVKM. This CDR3 has 19 residues. Trimming cost V 4 bases and J 1 base; bases outside gene matches: 17. In DNA, the CDR3 is TGTGCCAGCAGTTCTCCCGGAGGTTGGCGGGAGATGGGCACAGATACGCAGTATTTT. This codes for CASSSPGGWREMGTDTQYF.

The V and J genes are TRBV6-5 and TRBJ2-7, with 9 bases aligning to TRBD1. V lost 3 bases and J lost 7; bases outside the gene matches: 7. The CDR3 totals 14 residues. The germline gives CDR1 MNHEY, CDR2 SVGAGI. CDR3 amino acids: CASSYGDREWEQYF. In nucleotides, the CDR3 is TGTGCCAGCAGTTATGGGGACAGGGAGTGGGAGCAGTACTTC.